Listed here are 2 T cell receptor beta chains from one sample, sequenced in a study of HIV-infected patients and healthy controls. Reverse transcription used about 500 ng RNA and constant-region primers for alpha and beta. Separate chain-specific third strand synthesis with multiplexing indices produced the alpha and beta libraries. Via MiXCR, TCRdb re-called the 5' RACE reads, giving one row per CDR3 protein. Here the sample spans 8,000 to 10,000 distinct CDR3 sequences, roughly 8% being singletons. All unsorted peripheral T cells were captured because whole blood was used without fractionation. Sequencing was performed on blood, taken before antiretroviral therapy. The source is an adult with HIV infection. The donor label of this sample is uncertain.

This clonotype was counted at least ten times. The rearrangement links TRBV18 to TRBJ1-4, with a possible D match to TRBD1 (6 bases). The germline gives CDR1 KGHSH, CDR2 LQKENI. Trimming removed 3 bases from V and 1 base from J, with 12 bases in between. The CDR3 has 16 residues. CDR3 coding DNA: TGTGCCAGCTCACCTTCTCAACAGGGAACTAATGAAAAACTGTTTTTT. It codes for CASSPSQQGTNEKLFF.

This clonotype was seen repeatedly, ten times or more. The chain couples TRBV12-3 or TRBV12-4 to TRBJ1-2; D remains ambiguous. With 6 bases removed from V and 4 bases from J, the gap between germline ends came to 15 bases. CDR3 size: 14 residues. As DNA, the CDR3 is TGTGCCAGCAGACCCGCAGGTATCCGCTATGGCTACACCTTC. This translates into CASRPAGIRYGYTF.